These 14 T cell receptor beta chains were sequenced from one sample in a study of cytomegalovirus exposure and HLA in healthy donors. Vbeta (60) and Jbeta (13) primers were used in the PCR. Using immunoSEQ multiplex PCR, the repertoire was profiled, and TCRdb retains in-frame clones only, with some absent. Of 150,000 to 190,000 clones in the sample, about 80% were seen once. The sample was PBMCs. Receptors were obtained from a woman aged 45-59 years in good health and CMV-seropositive.

This rearrangement joins TRBV5-6 to TRBJ2-1, with a possible D match to TRBD2 (5 bases). Germline lookup yields CDR1 SGHDT and CDR2 YYEEEE. V was trimmed by 3 bases and J by 7 bases, leaving 11 bases between them. CDR3 length: 13 residues. The CDR3 reads CASSYWTLNEQFF. The CDR3 region has the DNA TGTGCCAGCAGCTATTGGACTCTAAATGAGCAGTTCTTC.

This rearrangement joins TRBV7-9 to TRBJ2-7, with D hard to call. Germline V gives CDR1 SEHNR, CDR2 FQNEAQ (reference sequence). The V gene lost 1 base and the J gene lost 0 bases, with 10 bases spanning the gap. The CDR3 length is 15 residues. The CDR3 nucleotides read TGTGCCAGCAGCTTAGACGCCAGTCCCTCCTACGAGCAGTACTTC. It codes for CASSLDASPSYEQYF.

The genes are TRBV7-8 and TRBJ1-4; no clear D. Trimming took off 0 bases at V and 8 bases at J, with 13 bases between the two ends. The CDR3 is 15 amino acids. Germline assignment: CDR1 SGHVS and CDR2 FQNEAQ. CDR3 amino acids: CASSLAGPIGEKLFF. The DNA of the CDR3 is TGTGCCAGCAGCTTAGCCGGCCCAATCGGGGAAAAACTGTTTTTT.

The chain joins TRBV6-1 to TRBJ1-5; D is ambiguous. CDR1 is MNHNS and CDR2 is SASEGT in the germline V gene. The ends were cut back, 2 bases at V and 1 base at J, with 15 bases in the middle. This CDR3 has 17 residues. The CDR3 is CASSESPERASNQPQHF. The CDR3 nucleotides are TGTGCCAGCAGTGAATCCCCCGAGAGGGCCAGCAATCAGCCCCAGCATTTT.

The chain carries TRBV7-9 and TRBJ2-6, with 9 nucleotides matching TRBD1. The V segment lost 1 base and the J segment 2 bases; nucleotides outside the gene matches: 3. CDR1 is SEHNR, CDR2 FQNEAQ, per germline (reference sequence). The CDR3 is 17 amino acids. CDR3 sequence: CASSLGQGDPGANVLTF. CDR3 coding DNA: TGTGCCAGCAGCTTAGGACAGGGGGACCCTGGGGCCAACGTCCTGACTTTC.

This chain uses TRBV27 with TRBJ1-6; D is unclear. The germline gives CDR1 MNHEY, CDR2 SMNVEV (reference sequence). V gave up 7 bases and J gave up 2 bases, with 9 bases separating them. This CDR3 has 14 residues. The chain's CDR3 is CASKTGAYNSPLHF. In DNA, the CDR3 is TGTGCCAGCAAGACTGGAGCCTATAATTCACCCCTCCACTTT.

V is TRBV15 and J is TRBJ2-2; D ambiguous. The germline V and J ends were trimmed by 4 bases and 7 bases, with 16 bases remaining between them. Germline CDR1 and CDR2: LNHNV and YYDKDF (reference sequence). The CDR3 runs to 15 residues. The CDR3 DNA reads as TGTGCCACCAGCAACCAAGTAGAGGTTGGCGGGGAGCTGTTTTTT. Translated: CATSNQVEVGGELFF.

This rearrangement joins TRBV5-1 to TRBJ1-2; the D gene is possibly TRBD1 (6 bases). This CDR3 contains 14 residues. Germline values: CDR1 SGHRS, CDR2 YFSETQ. V lost 0 bases, J lost 4 bases, and 10 bases lay in between. This chain's CDR3 is CASSLEGGGYGYTF. The DNA of the CDR3 is TGCGCCAGCAGCTTGGAAGGGGGGGGCTATGGCTACACCTTC.

This clone was picked up a small number of times. The V gene is TRBV7-3, the J gene TRBJ2-1; 9 bases fit TRBD1. V was clipped by 3 bases and J by 4 bases; unmatched bases: 13. Germline-derived CDR1 and CDR2 are SGHTA and FQGTGA. The CDR3 extends over 18 amino acids. DNA of the CDR3: TGTGCCAGCAGCTTGATTACAGGGGGCCCTACCGGATACAATGAGCAGTTCTTC. It is translated as CASSLITGGPTGYNEQFF. Looking up the rest from reference TRBV7-3 and TRBJ2-1 gives the full variable domain: GAGVSQTPSNKVTEKGKYVELRCDPISGHTALYWYRQSLGQGPEFLIYFQGTGAADDSGLPNDRFFAVRPEGSVSTLKIQRTERGDSAVYLCASSLITGGPTGYNEQFFGPGTRLTVL.

The chain carries TRBV5-4 and TRBJ2-7; tentative D call: TRBD1 (6 bases). V dropped 4 bases and J dropped 11 bases, with 13 bases sitting between them. Germline V gene lookup returns CDR1 SGHNT and CDR2 YYREEE (reference sequence). The CDR3 spans 11 residues. In DNA, the CDR3 is TGTGCCAGCAGCCTACAGGGACCAGAGTACTTC. It encodes CASSLQGPEYF.

This chain uses TRBV7-3 with TRBJ2-2; 11 bases match TRBD2. The germline CDR1 and CDR2 sequences are SGHTA and FQGTGA. CDR3 length equals 18 residues. The V and J ends lost 5 bases and 5 bases, in that order; junction bases with no gene match: 13. As DNA, the CDR3 is TGTGCCAGCAGCCGAACTAGCGGGGGATCTCCGGGTACCGGGGAGCTGTTTTTT. It encodes CASSRTSGGSPGTGELFF.

Only one count was recorded for this clone. J is TRBJ1-2 and V is TRBV6-6; a possible D gene is TRBD1 (5 bases). The germline CDR1 and CDR2 sequences are MNHNY and SVGAGI (reference sequence). This CDR3 has 13 amino acids. The V gene lost 7 bases and the J gene lost 4 bases, with 13 bases spanning the gap. The CDR3 nucleotides are TGTGCCAGCACAGAATTGGACACCTATGGCTACACCTTC. It translates to CASTELDTYGYTF.

The chain carries TRBV27 and TRBJ2-7; 9 bases agree with TRBD1. The CDR3 runs to 18 residues. Germline loops: CDR1 MNHEY, CDR2 SMNVEV (reference sequence). Trimming cost V 4 bases and J 2 bases; bases outside gene matches: 15. Written as DNA, the CDR3 is TGTGCCAGCAGTTCCCTAAAAGGGACAGGGAGACGGGCCTACGAGCAGTACTTC. It specifies CASSSLKGTGRRAYEQYF.

The chain employs TRBV18 and TRBJ2-1; 8 bases line up with TRBD1. V dropped 5 bases and J dropped 4; count of bases not matched to a gene: 10. Germline CDR1 reads KGHSH; CDR2 reads LQKENI. CDR3 length: 16 amino acids. The CDR3 DNA sequence: TGTGCCAGCTCAACTCGACAGGGGAGAGCGTACAATGAGCAGTTCTTC. This translates into CASSTRQGRAYNEQFF.